There are a few counts of the clone carrying this T cell receptor (beta chain). An equimolar mix of two oligonucleotides served as the beta constant-region primer for TRBC1 and TRBC2. Each CDR3 protein gets one entry after TCRdb re-called the UMI-ligation and nested PCR reads with MiXCR. The repertoire includes 130,000 to 150,000 distinct CDR3 sequences, approximately 15% of them detected once, and around 0.14% sits in the top ten. The data derive from a study of naive and memory T cell subsets. The source of this sequence is a human donor in good health. The source material was naive CD4+ T cells from blood.

The CDR3 spells CASNGQGQNIQYF. In nucleotides, the CDR3 is TGTGCCAGCAACGGACAGGGGCAAAACATTCAGTACTTC. The chain is built from TRBV6-5 and TRBJ2-4; 9 nucleotides agree with TRBD1. The CDR3 is 13 amino acids. Germline lookup yields CDR1 MNHEY and CDR2 SVGAGI. V lost 7 bases and J lost 5; bases outside the gene matches: 3.